This T cell receptor beta chain was profiled in a study of regulatory T cells in long-lasting Graves disease. Study observations and caveats: Favored gene segments in persistent disease were TRBV28, TRBJ1-2 and TRBJ2-5.

This clonotype was recorded at least ten times. Its antigen is undetermined. Germline loops: CDR1 SGDLS, CDR2 YYNGEE. The V and J ends lost 0 bases and 1 base respectively, with 13 bases between them. There are 16 residues in the CDR3. With iRepertoire HTBI primers and Arm-PCR of CDR3 regions, TCR beta libraries were built. TCRdb recomputed calls from the multiplex PCR reads with MiXCR, one row per CDR3 protein. Altogether 350,000 to 500,000 distinct CDR3 sequences are present, 16% being singletons, with the ten largest covering about 25%. Stated time point: newly diagnosed GD, antithyroid drugs for less than 3 months. Generation of the TCR library employed RNA extracted from PBMCs. Patient provenance is recorded as an endocrinology department in Xi'an, China. From each patient, roughly 9 milliliters of peripheral blood was drawn and collected into an EDTA anticoagulant tube. These data were also reused for a study on T cells in Graves' hyperthyroidism and ophthalmopathy. That source notes: Using the HTBI primer set, a first-round RT-PCR was run on the TCR CDR3.

This specimen consisted of peripheral blood mononuclear cells (PBMCs), obtained at new diagnosis, from a patient treated with antithyroid drugs. This clonotype was sampled from a woman aged 18 to 35 with Graves disease. The chain couples TRBV9 to TRBJ2-5, with D unclear. In nucleotides, the CDR3 is TGTGCCAGCAGCGTAGGCCCGCAGTTTGTCCAAGAGACCCAGTACTTC. Its translation: CASSVGPQFVQETQYF.